This TCR beta chain was captured by sequencing in a study of spatial heterogeneity in lung cancer. This clonotype was seen only a few times. Every TCR cDNA molecule carried a tag that served as a unique molecular identifier. Each CDR3 protein is one row after TCRdb ran MiXCR on the 5' RACE reads. The table includes a few thousand distinct CDR3 sequences, around 17% detected once. As for time point: sample taken at primary tumor resection. Without sorting, whole RNA was sequenced from tumor, nontumor lung or frozen PBMC. Between the trimmed V and J ends, which lost 4 bases and 3 bases, there was a span of 4 bases. This CDR3 region has 11 residues. CDR1 SNHLY and CDR2 FYNNEI come from the germline V gene.

This sequence originates from a male donor with early-stage non-small cell lung cancer. The J gene is TRBJ2-7, the V gene TRBV2; the D is unclear. The sample in question was PBMCs, obtained at surgery. CDR3: CASSGHYEQYF. The CDR3 coding sequence is TGTGCCAGCAGTGGGCACTACGAGCAGTACTTC.